The sequence of this T cell receptor beta chain was determined in a study of cytomegalovirus exposure and HLA in healthy donors. Points from the study as a whole: Information on immune exposure was restricted to one variable (CMV serostatus). In a later analysis, common viral pathogens appeared linked to several of the most significant clusters.

Primers: 60 Vbeta forward and 13 Jbeta reverse. Assay: immunoSEQ multiplex PCR; the TCRdb copy retains only in-frame clones and omits some. This table holds 150,000 to 200,000 clones, roughly 85% found once. CDR3 size: 15 residues. The V end lost 4 bases, the J end lost 3 bases, and 13 bases lay between the germline ends. Germline V CDR1 and CDR2: LNHDA, SQIVND (reference sequence). Concerning this clone itself: What it binds is unknown.

V usage is TRBV19 and J usage is TRBJ1-5; D uncertain. Source material: PBMCs. The source of this sequence is a woman aged 50 to 60 in good health and CMV-seronegative. CDR3 nucleotides: TGTGCCAGTAGTACCCCGGGAGACTCCAATCAGCCCCAGCATTTT. It specifies CASSTPGDSNQPQHF.